This TCR delta chain was documented in a study of γδ T cells in repeated Plasmodium falciparum infection. Study at large: Donors had four controlled P. falciparum NF54 infections over roughly 610 days. Overall study results and limits: In Vdelta2-negative, largely Vdelta1+, gammadelta repertoires, repeated controlled infections appeared to drive clonal selection waves.

Vgamma9/Vdelta2+ and Vdelta2-negative gammadelta T cells were flow-sorted from PBMC for bulk sequencing. This CDR3 spans 18 amino acids. From germline, CDR1 is GEAIGNYY and CDR2 EKD. Unmatched junction bases numbered 12, after V lost 0 bases and J lost 1 base. TCRdb made new clone calls on the multiplex PCR reads using CATT. The table shows tens of thousands of delta-chain clones, with roughly 0.9% occurring only once. This clone has just a few counts. The antigen is undetermined. This DNA's translation differs at residue 11 from TCRdb's protein, which comes from a much larger clone; a read error is likely, and the protein shown is translated from the DNA.

Sample: gamma-delta T cells from blood. V and J are TRDV2 and TRDJ1; 8 nucleotides match TRDD3. This sequence originates from a pool of human donors (malaria-infected and uninfected, not separated). CDR3 amino acids: CACDTVVPGGAITDKLIF. In DNA, the CDR3 is TGTGCCTGTGACACCGTTGTACCTGGGGGAGCCATCACCGATAAACTCATCTTT.